This T cell receptor beta chain was observed in a study of T cells after yellow fever vaccination. The wider study: Fractions with few cells were prepared using SMART-Seq v4 Ultra Low Input. Study-wide results and caveats: Sorted repertoires could include abundant contaminating clonotypes from bulk cells. The secondary response peaked faster, at day 5 versus 15, but was weaker.

Making TCR cDNA involved 5'RACE template switching, which added UMIs and a universal primer site. TCRdb fed the 5' RACE reads into MiXCR, producing one record per CDR3 protein. Among fewer than 350,000 distinct CDR3 sequences listed, 8.7% were seen once. J lost 11 bases, V lost 5 bases, and 13 bases had no gene match. The CDR3 covers 14 residues. Germline V lookup: CDR1 LGHDT, CDR2 YNNKEL (reference sequence). This clonotype has more than one count but fewer than ten. Its specificity is not known. The sequence was collected from a man younger than 30 who received the YFV17D yellow fever vaccine. The rearrangement joins TRBV3-1 to TRBJ2-3; 7 nucleotides line up with TRBD2. Sequenced material: PBMCs, taken on the day of the first yellow fever vaccination. The CDR3: CASSSRTSREEQYF. DNA of the CDR3: TGTGCCAGCAGCTCCCGGACTAGTCGTGAGGAGCAGTATTTT.